This T cell receptor beta chain appears in the sequencing data of a study of blood T cell repertoires in COVID-19. Study-level information: Samples came from the United States, Italy and Spain, spanning acute and convalescent COVID-19. Sources were T cells, B-cell-depleted T cells, or PBMCs; the material itself was cDNA or gDNA.

Original analysis: By means of reference gene primer amplification, nucleated cell counts were estimated. The repertoire was sequenced with immunoSEQ multiplex PCR; TCRdb's copy has only in-frame clones and lacks some. V and J calls and clone size are as listed in that table; D and trimming were resolved from the DNA. In the table there are 110,000 or so clones, roughly 90% of which are singletons. This clone was seen just once. The material sequenced was peripheral blood. The clonotype was recovered from a man in his sixties or seventies who had recovered from COVID-19.

The CDR3 loop reads CASSGGPALTDTQYF. The CDR3 region has the DNA TGTGCCAGCAGTGGAGGGCCGGCCCTCACAGATACGCAGTATTTT. The chain couples TRBV28 to TRBJ2-3, with D possibly TRBD2 on 6 matching bases. Trimming pared 5 bases from V and 2 bases from J, leaving 14 bases between. Germline CDR1 MDHEN, CDR2 SYDVKM. This CDR3 region has 15 residues. Using reference TRBV28 and TRBJ2-3 for the parts outside the CDR3, the full variable domain is DVKVTQSSRYLVKRTGEKVFLECVQDMDHENMFWYRQDPGLGLRLIYFSYDVKMKEKGDIPEGYSVSREKKERFSLILESASTNQTSMYLCASSGGPALTDTQYFGPGTRLTVL.